This TCR beta chain was profiled in a study of response to subunit inactivated influenza vaccine. Study observations and caveats: The authors proposed limited new T cell recruitment per seasonal influenza vaccination.

Each CDR3 protein gets one entry after TCRdb re-called the RT-PCR reads with MiXCR. The repertoire includes just over 300,000 distinct CDR3 sequences, about 20% of them detected once, and 10% to 13% sits in the top ten. In its sample, this clonotype was seen a few times. The antigen is not known. Trimming stripped 5 bases from V and 4 bases from J, with 9 bases between. Germline V lookup: CDR1 SGHNT, CDR2 YENEEA. CDR3 length equals 13 residues. This TCR came from a man between 50 and 69 years old who received an inactivated influenza vaccine. The sequencing here drew on PBMCs from blood, taken 21 months after vaccination. This chain uses TRBV11-3 with TRBJ2-1; no firm D call. The CDR3 region has the DNA TGTGCCAGCAGCCTCGACACGTACAATGAGCAGTTCTTC. Translated, it gives CASSLDTYNEQFF.